Following are 21 T cell receptor beta chains from one sample sequenced in a study of T cell responses to AZD1222 COVID-19 vaccine. Sequencing used immunoSEQ multiplex PCR; TCRdb keeps in-frame clones, though not all of them. Here the sample spans tens of thousands of clones, nearly 90% being singletons. The sample here was peripheral blood, taken on day 0 of AZD1222 vaccination. These receptors originate from an adult in good health.

This chain joins TRBV12-3 or TRBV12-4 and TRBJ2-2; D is undetermined. This CDR3 comprises 12 residues. V was cut by 7 bases and J by 3 bases, with 6 bases left in between. The CDR3 region is CASMADTGELFF. CDR3 nucleotides: TGTGCCAGCATGGCGGACACCGGGGAGCTGTTTTTT.

The chain links TRBV25-1 to TRBJ2-1, with 7 positions matching TRBD1. The CDR3 consists of 14 residues. Germline lookup yields CDR1 MGHDK and CDR2 SYGVNS. The V and J ends lost 7 bases and 2 bases, in that order; junction bases with no gene match: 5. In DNA, the CDR3 is TGTGCCAGCACCCCCCAGGGGGCCTACAATGAGCAGTTCTTC. Translation gives CASTPQGAYNEQFF.

This clone was observed a single time. The V and J genes are TRBV9 and TRBJ1-2, with no clear D. This CDR3 region has 14 residues. Germline lookup yields CDR1 SGDLS and CDR2 YYNGEE. V shed 0 bases and J shed 4 bases, with 10 bases lying between them. The CDR3 DNA reads as TGTGCCAGCAGCGTAGCTACGGACCGCTATGGCTACACCTTC. It codes for CASSVATDRYGYTF.

This clone was seen once. The chain links TRBV24-1 to TRBJ2-1; 7 positions agree with TRBD1. Germline CDR1 and CDR2: KGHDR and SFDVKD. The CDR3 has 13 amino acids. With 10 bases clipped from V and 9 bases from J, the junction kept 11 bases outside the gene matches. CDR3: CATGDSLQGEQFF. The CDR3 bases are TGTGCCACAGGGGACAGCCTTCAGGGTGAGCAGTTCTTC.

The rearrangement uses TRBV27 and TRBJ1-6; unclear D gene. Germline V gene sequence: CDR1 MNHEY, CDR2 SMNVEV (reference sequence). This CDR3 comprises 12 residues. V lost 3 bases and J lost 7, with 4 bases in between. Here the CDR3 DNA reads TGTGCCAGCAGTTTCGGAAATTCACCCCTCCACTTT. Residues: CASSFGNSPLHF.

This sequence joins TRBV6-1 and TRBJ2-3; 14 bases align to TRBD2. Germline assignment: CDR1 MNHNS and CDR2 SASEGT. The CDR3 totals 17 residues. J was trimmed by 3 bases and V by 3 bases; bases with no gene match: 5. The CDR3 reads CASSEPTSGGVTDTQYF. CDR3 coding DNA: TGTGCCAGCAGTGAGCCGACTAGCGGGGGGGTTACAGATACGCAGTATTTT.

The CDR3 coding sequence is TGTGCCAGCAGCCTAGCGGGGGGGCCTGAGCAGTTCTTC. Translation: CASSLAGGPEQFF. The chain employs TRBV3-1 (or the pseudogene TRBV3-2) and TRBJ2-1; TRBD2 matches 11 bases. The CDR3 is 13 amino acids. Germline CDR1 LGHDT, CDR2 YNNKEL (reference sequence). With 4 bases clipped from V and 9 bases from J, the junction kept 2 bases outside the gene matches.

J is TRBJ2-7 and V is TRBV19, with 9 bases lining up with TRBD1. J was trimmed by 5 bases and V by 1 base; bases with no gene match: 9. Per the germline V gene, CDR1 is LNHDA and CDR2 is SQIVND (reference sequence). This CDR3 has 16 amino acids. This CDR3 is CASSIALGTGIHEQYF. The CDR3 nucleotides are TGTGCCAGTAGTATAGCCCTTGGGACAGGGATCCACGAGCAGTACTTC.

The chain joins TRBV7-3 to TRBJ1-2; D unclear. Per the germline V gene, CDR1 is SGHTA and CDR2 is FQGTGA. Trimming stripped 1 base from V and 8 bases from J, with 11 bases between. The length of the CDR3 is 13 residues. This CDR3 reads CASSLSSREGYTF. The CDR3 DNA reads as TGTGCCAGCAGCTTAAGTAGTCGAGAAGGCTACACCTTC.

The rearrangement links TRBV6-5 to TRBJ1-2, with TRBD1 as a possible D gene (5 bases). V lost 6 bases and J lost 2, with 16 bases in between. Germline V gene sequence: CDR1 MNHEY, CDR2 SVGAGI. CDR3 size: 15 residues. CDR3 amino acids: CASSYHRTYNYGYTF. The CDR3 DNA is TGTGCCAGCAGCTATCATAGGACATACAACTATGGCTACACCTTC.

The chain combines TRBV18 with TRBJ2-3; 14 nucleotides match TRBD2. Germline V gives CDR1 KGHSH, CDR2 LQKENI. The CDR3 covers 17 residues. Trimming at V came to 5 bases and at J to 2 bases, leaving 6 bases not matched to a gene. CDR3 sequence reads: CASSSGTSGGITDTQYF. CDR3 sequence (DNA): TGTGCCAGCTCATCAGGGACTAGCGGGGGAATCACAGATACGCAGTATTTT.

CDR3 amino acids: CASSSSQGYGYGYTF. The CDR3 DNA sequence: TGTGCCAGCAGTAGTTCGCAGGGCTACGGCTATGGCTACACCTTC. The rearrangement joins TRBV6-5 to TRBJ1-2, with D possibly being TRBD1 (5 bases). The CDR3 extends over 15 amino acids. Germline V gene data show CDR1 as MNHEY and CDR2 as SVGAGI. The V end lost 5 bases, the J end lost 4 bases, and 17 bases lay between the germline ends.

This clone appeared a single time. CDR3 residues: CASSQVTKEQYF. Written as DNA, the CDR3 is TGTGCCAGCAGCCAAGTTACGAAAGAGCAGTACTTC. The chain is built from TRBV3-1 (or the pseudogene TRBV3-2) and TRBJ2-7; no reliable D call. Germline-derived CDR1 and CDR2 are LGHDT and YNNKEL (reference sequence). Trimming removed 1 base at V and 7 bases at J, with 8 bases between. There are 12 residues in the CDR3.

The genes are TRBV5-1 and TRBJ1-1; TRBD1 matches 7 bases. Germline V gene lookup returns CDR1 SGHRS and CDR2 YFSETQ. There are 16 residues in the CDR3. V shed 4 bases, J shed 2 bases, and the junction held 11 bases outside the gene matches. The CDR3: CASSPRTGGGNTEAFF. Here the CDR3 DNA reads TGCGCCAGCAGCCCCCGGACAGGAGGGGGAAACACTGAAGCTTTCTTT.

The chain's CDR3 is CASSDLWGREHSPLHF. The CDR3 bases are TGCGCCAGCAGTGACTTGTGGGGCAGGGAGCATTCACCCCTCCACTTT. V and J are TRBV10-1 and TRBJ1-6; possibly TRBD1 for D (5 bases). The germline V and J ends were trimmed by 3 bases and 8 bases, with 17 bases remaining between them. This CDR3 is 16 amino acids long. The V gene's germline CDR1 is WNHNN and CDR2 SYGVQD (reference sequence).

This chain connects TRBV19 to TRBJ2-1, with D perhaps being TRBD1 or TRBD2 (5 bases each). V was pared by 5 bases and J by 10 bases, with 12 bases between. The CDR3 runs 12 residues. Germline loops: CDR1 LNHDA, CDR2 SQIVND (reference sequence). CDR3 sequence reads: CASSSGLGEQFF. The DNA of the CDR3 is TGTGCCAGTAGTTCGGGGCTGGGCGAGCAGTTCTTC. The full variable domain, its missing parts supplied by reference TRBV19 and TRBJ2-1, is DGGITQSPKYLFRKEGQNVTLSCEQNLNHDAMYWYRQDPGQGLRLIYYSQIVNDFQKGDIAEGYSVSREKKESFPLTVTSAQKNPTAFYLCASSSGLGEQFFGPGTRLTVL.

This chain joins TRBV7-8 and TRBJ2-2, with D possibly being TRBD2 (5 bases). The germline gives CDR1 SGHVS, CDR2 FQNEAQ. V lost 4 bases and J lost 0, with 12 bases in between. The CDR3 contains 16 residues. CDR3 loop: CASSSLPSPNTGELFF. The CDR3 nucleotides read TGTGCCAGCAGCTCGCTACCTAGCCCGAACACCGGGGAGCTGTTTTTT.

J is TRBJ1-2 and V is TRBV20-1; 10 nucleotides align to TRBD1. CDR3 length: 13 residues. Germline lookup yields CDR1 DFQATT and CDR2 SNEGSKA (reference sequence). V was pared by 4 bases and J by 7 bases, with 6 bases of the junction left unmatched. The CDR3 reads CSATDRGPTGYTF. The CDR3 DNA reads as TGCAGTGCTACTGACAGGGGGCCAACTGGCTACACCTTC.

This clone was seen just once. The V call is TRBV5-4, the J call TRBJ1-4, with a weak D call TRBD1 (6 bases). Germline CDR1 and CDR2: SGHNT and YYREEE (reference sequence). The CDR3 totals 16 residues. The germline V and J ends were trimmed by 4 bases and 3 bases, with 16 bases remaining between them. CDR3 protein: CASSPTGPGANEKLFF. The CDR3 DNA follows: TGTGCCAGCAGCCCGACAGGTCCCGGGGCTAATGAAAAACTGTTTTTT.

This CDR3 is CASSLVPTGGTYEQYF. In nucleotides, the CDR3 is TGTGCCAGCAGCTTAGTGCCTACAGGGGGGACCTACGAGCAGTACTTC. This chain joins TRBV11-2 and TRBJ2-7; 8 bases agree with TRBD1. J gave up 2 bases and V 1 base, and 7 bases lay outside the gene matches. This CDR3 contains 16 residues. The germline gives CDR1 SGHAT, CDR2 FQNNGV.

This clone was seen a single time. V and J are TRBV27 and TRBJ2-1; D is ambiguous. This CDR3 has 16 amino acids. The V and J ends lost 0 bases and 3 bases respectively, with 12 bases between them. Germline CDR1 reads MNHEY; CDR2 reads SMNVEV (reference sequence). CDR3 sequence reads: CASSLSLAALYNEQFF. DNA for the CDR3: TGTGCCAGCAGTTTATCTTTGGCGGCTCTCTACAATGAGCAGTTCTTC.